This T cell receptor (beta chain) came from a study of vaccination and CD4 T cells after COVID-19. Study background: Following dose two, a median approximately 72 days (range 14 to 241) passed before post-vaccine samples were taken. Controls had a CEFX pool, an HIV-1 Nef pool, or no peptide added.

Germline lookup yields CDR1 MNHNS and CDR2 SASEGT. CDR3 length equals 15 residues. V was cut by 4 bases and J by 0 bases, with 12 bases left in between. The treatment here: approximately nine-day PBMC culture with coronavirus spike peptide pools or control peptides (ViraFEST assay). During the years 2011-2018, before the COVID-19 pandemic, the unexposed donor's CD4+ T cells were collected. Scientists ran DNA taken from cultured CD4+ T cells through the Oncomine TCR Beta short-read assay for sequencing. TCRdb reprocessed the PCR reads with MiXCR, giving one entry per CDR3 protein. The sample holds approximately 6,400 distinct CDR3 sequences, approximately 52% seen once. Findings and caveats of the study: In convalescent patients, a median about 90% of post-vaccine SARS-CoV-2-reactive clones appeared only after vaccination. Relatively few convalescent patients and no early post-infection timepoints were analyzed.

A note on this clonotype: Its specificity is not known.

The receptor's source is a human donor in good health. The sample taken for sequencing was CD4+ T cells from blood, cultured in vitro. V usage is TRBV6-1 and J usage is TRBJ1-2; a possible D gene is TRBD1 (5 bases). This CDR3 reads CASSGRDGSNYGYTF. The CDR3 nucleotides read TGTGCCAGCAGTGGACGGGACGGCTCTAACTATGGCTACACCTTC.